This paragraph reports one TCR beta chain. CDR1 is SQVTM, CDR2 ANQGSEA, per germline. With 3 bases removed from V and 4 bases from J, the gap between germline ends came to 12 bases. The CDR3 loop spans 14 amino acids. The age range of participants was roughly 18 to 90 years, with residence in 20 to 25 US areas. Donors were grouped by their self-reported clinical history. The entry originates in a study of blood T cell repertoires in COVID-19. Whole-study context: PBMCs, B-cell-depleted T cells, or T cells were the source of the cDNA or gDNA that made up the material.

Original processing notes: Nucleated cell counts were estimated from reference gene primer amplification. Clones were read by immunoSEQ multiplex PCR, and TCRdb kept only the in-frame ones, dropping some. The D gene and trimming were derived from the DNA, and the V and J assignments and clone size from that table. Of about 57,000 clones in the sample, about four fifths were seen once. This TCR derives from a woman in her 40s with acute COVID-19. The V and J genes are TRBV29-1 and TRBJ2-2; a weak D match, TRBD2 (6 bases). Sequencing used PBMCs or T cells enriched from blood (not recorded which). The CDR3 nucleotides are TGCAGCGTTGAGGAGGGCGCAGGCACCGGGGAGCTGTTTTTT. Protein sequence: CSVEEGAGTGELFF.